These 19 T cell receptor beta chains originate from one sample sequenced in a study of cytomegalovirus exposure and HLA in healthy donors (dated by TCRdb to the late 2010s). The library was obtained by the immunoSEQ multiplex PCR assay. TCRdb took over this immuneACCESS table, retaining in-frame rearrangements with V and J assigned. Such tables are incomplete; in checked studies, under half of the missing clones stem from an unresolved V gene, and the remainder is unexplained. The sample table holds 190,000 or so clones, of which approximately 83% were seen once. In total, the top ten clones hold about 3% of the sample. Sequencing was carried out using PBMCs. The receptors were gathered from a woman under 30 in good health and CMV-seropositive.

V gene TRBV5-4 combines with J gene TRBJ2-2, with TRBD2 matching over 7 bases. The junction had 10 bases not matched to a gene; V was cut back by 4 bases and J by 7 bases. This CDR3 is 15 amino acids long. Per germline, CDR1 SGHNT and CDR2 YYREEE (reference sequence). CDR3 amino acids: CASSGSPSGDGELFF. CDR3 coding DNA: TGTGCCAGCAGCGGTTCGCCTAGCGGTGACGGGGAGCTGTTTTTT.

J is TRBJ1-3 and V is TRBV7-8; tentatively, D is TRBD1 (5 bases). The CDR3 length is 14 residues. The germline V and J ends were trimmed by 5 bases and 0 bases, with 8 bases remaining between them. Germline V CDR1 and CDR2: SGHVS, FQNEAQ. CDR3 DNA: TGTGCCAGCAGCGCGACAGACTCTGGAAACACCATATATTTT. Protein sequence: CASSATDSGNTIYF.

This clone was seen a few times. The rearrangement links TRBV11-1 to TRBJ2-2; D may be TRBD1 (6 bases). The CDR3 length is 15 residues. V was pared by 0 bases and J by 4 bases, with 9 bases between. CDR1 is SGHAT and CDR2 is FQDESV in the germline V gene (reference sequence). CDR3 region: CASSLAAGATGELFF. CDR3 sequence (DNA): TGTGCCAGCAGCTTAGCGGCAGGGGCCACCGGGGAGCTGTTTTTT.

The CDR3 DNA reads as TGTGCCAGTAGTATCTGGGACAGGGAGGTTCAGCCCCAGCATTTT. It encodes CASSIWDREVQPQHF. The J gene is TRBJ1-5, the V gene TRBV19; 9 positions match TRBD1. V shed 3 bases and J 6 bases; nucleotides not matched to a gene: 6. The CDR3 length is 15 residues. Germline CDR1 and CDR2: LNHDA and SQIVND (reference sequence).

This sequence joins TRBV2 and TRBJ1-1, with D tentatively TRBD1 (5 bases). Trimming stripped 6 bases from V and 6 bases from J, with 17 bases between. CDR3 length equals 14 residues. From germline, CDR1 is SNHLY and CDR2 FYNNEI. CDR3 in DNA: TGTGCCAGCAGGGACAACGGACCGGCCGCTGAAGCTTTCTTT. As protein: CASRDNGPAAEAFF.

V gene TRBV15 combines with J gene TRBJ2-5; perhaps TRBD1 as D (5 bases). This CDR3 has 15 amino acids. From germline, CDR1 is LNHNV and CDR2 YYDKDF (reference sequence). V lost 1 base and J 1 base, leaving 10 bases between the germline ends. The CDR3 nucleotides are TGTGCCACCAGCAGAGGTGGGGCCAGCCAAGAGACCCAGTACTTC. Its translation: CATSRGGASQETQYF.

V and J are TRBV6-4 and TRBJ1-1, with D maybe TRBD1 (6 bases). Germline CDR1 and CDR2: MRHNA and SNTAGT. The ends were cut back, 4 bases at V and 1 base at J, with 19 bases in the middle. The CDR3 totals 17 residues. The DNA of the CDR3 is TGTGCCAGCAGTGCCCTCCCGGGACAAGGGAAGAACACTGAAGCTTTCTTT. Its translation is CASSALPGQGKNTEAFF.

The rearrangement joins TRBV6-1 to TRBJ2-7; TRBD2 aligns across 7 bases. V shed 1 base and J 3 bases; nucleotides not matched to a gene: 9. Looked up from germline, CDR1 is MNHNS and CDR2 is SASEGT. CDR3 length equals 16 residues. The CDR3 nucleotides read TGTGCCAGCAGTGAAGGGTTGGGGGGGGTAGGCTACGAGCAGTACTTC. Translated: CASSEGLGGVGYEQYF.

The CDR3 is CASSPRTGGRAFF. CDR3 sequence (DNA): TGCGCCAGCAGCCCGCGGACAGGGGGACGGGCTTTCTTT. This rearrangement joins TRBV4-3 to TRBJ1-1, with TRBD1 matching over 10 bases. The CDR3 consists of 13 residues. Trimming removed 4 bases from V and 11 bases from J; junction bases left unmatched: 7. Germline V lookup: CDR1 LGHNA, CDR2 YSLEER.

V is TRBV1 and J is TRBJ1-2; TRBD1, the D gene given by the table, was not confirmed from the DNA. TRBV1 is given as a pseudogene. This CDR3 contains 16 residues. CDR3 residues: CTSSQGQVPRGYGYTF. In DNA form, the CDR3 reads TGCACCAGCAGCCAAGGACAGGTCCCAAGGGGCTATGGCTACACCTTC.

V gene TRBV7-2 combines with J gene TRBJ1-5; D is possibly TRBD1 (5 bases). V was shortened by 1 base and J by 0 bases, with 7 bases between the two germline ends. Germline V gene sequence: CDR1 SGHTA, CDR2 FQGNSA. CDR3 size: 15 residues. The CDR3 coding sequence is TGTGCCAGCAGCTTAGTACAGGCTAGCAATCAGCCCCAGCATTTT. It yields the protein CASSLVQASNQPQHF.

The CDR3 DNA follows: TGTGCCAGCAGTAAAGGCAGGGTTACGAACACTGAAGCTTTCTTT. This sequence encodes CASSKGRVTNTEAFF. The rearrangement links TRBV2 to TRBJ1-1, with TRBD1 as a possible D gene (5 bases). CDR3 length equals 15 residues. The V and J ends lost 5 bases and 1 base respectively, with 14 bases between them. Germline CDR1 SNHLY, CDR2 FYNNEI. Together with reference TRBV2 and TRBJ1-1, the CDR3 gives the full variable domain: EPEVTQTPSHQVTQMGQEVILRCVPISNHLYFYWYRQILGQKVEFLVSFYNNEISEKSEIFDDQFSVERPDGSNFTLKIRSTKLEDSAMYFCASSKGRVTNTEAFFGQGTRLTVV.

This clone is a singleton in its sample. The chain links TRBV7-7 to TRBJ2-5; 9 bases fit TRBD1. V shed 5 bases, J shed 5 bases, and the junction held 9 bases outside the gene matches. Per the germline V gene, CDR1 is SSHAT and CDR2 is FNYEAQ (reference sequence). The CDR3 consists of 15 residues. The CDR3: CASSRGTGSGETQYF. The CDR3 DNA reads TGTGCCAGCAGCAGGGGGACAGGGAGCGGGGAGACCCAGTACTTC.

The rearrangement links TRBV2 to TRBJ1-2, with 9 bases fitting TRBD1. This CDR3 is 15 amino acids long. CDR1 is SNHLY, CDR2 FYNNEI, per germline. V lost 6 bases and J lost 4; bases outside the gene matches: 9. The CDR3 region has the DNA TGTGCCAGCAGATCCCGGGACAGGGTCCCCTATGGCTACACCTTC. Its translation is CASRSRDRVPYGYTF.

The CDR3 coding sequence is TGTGCCAGCAGCTTAGTGGGACAGGGTGTAGAGCAGTACTTC. Translating it yields CASSLVGQGVEQYF. The chain combines TRBV7-2 with TRBJ2-7; TRBD1 aligns across 9 bases. Germline CDR1 SGHTA, CDR2 FQGNSA. V shed 1 base and J 7 bases; nucleotides not matched to a gene: 5. This CDR3 is built from 14 residues.

The chain carries TRBV5-1 and TRBJ2-7; 7 bases match TRBD1. Trimming at V came to 4 bases and at J to 8 bases, leaving 12 bases not matched to a gene. The germline V gene has CDR1 SGHRS and CDR2 YFSETQ. The CDR3 runs 14 residues. This CDR3 reads CASSPEGARRQQYF. As DNA, the CDR3 is TGCGCCAGCAGCCCCGAGGGGGCGCGTCGGCAGCAGTACTTC.

The chain carries TRBV5-1 and TRBJ2-2, with D unclear. The CDR3 consists of 14 residues. CDR1 is SGHRS and CDR2 is YFSETQ in the germline V gene. Trimming cost V 0 bases and J 4 bases, with 7 bases left between them. Written as DNA, the CDR3 is TGCGCCAGCAGCTTGGACGGTCGCACCGGGGAGCTGTTTTTT. Its translation is CASSLDGRTGELFF.

The chain combines TRBV27 with TRBJ1-6; D not certain. The CDR3 runs to 14 residues. Germline values: CDR1 MNHEY, CDR2 SMNVEV (reference sequence). Trimming left V 3 bases short and J 8 bases short, with 11 bases between. The CDR3: CASSFRREDSPLHF. The CDR3 nucleotides read TGTGCCAGCAGTTTCCGGAGGGAGGATTCACCCCTCCACTTT.

The chain is built from TRBV6-5 and TRBJ2-7, with 8 bases identical to TRBD1. CDR3 length equals 14 residues. Germline CDR1 and CDR2: MNHEY and SVGAGI. Trimming at V came to 5 bases and at J to 0 bases, leaving 3 bases not matched to a gene. In DNA form, the CDR3 reads TGTGCCAGCAGTCAGGGACAGGTCTCCTACGAGCAGTACTTC. This sequence encodes CASSQGQVSYEQYF.